The 24 T cell receptor beta chains reported below all come from one sample, sequenced in a study of human thymus T cells (dated by TCRdb to the early 2020s). The library was prepared using the immunoSEQ multiplex PCR assay. The table was pulled from immuneACCESS by TCRdb, which kept in-frame rearrangements only. Such tables lose some clones; where checked, under half of the loss comes from unresolved V genes, and the rest has no known cause. This sample is represented by 120,000 or so clones; 90% to 95% of them were singletons. The ten biggest clones cover 0.02% to 0.03% of the sample. Thymus tissue was collected as surgical resects that were removed during corrective cardiac surgery. Sequencing was done on a sample of thymus tissue. The source of these receptors is a boy in the first two years of life with a congenital heart defect but otherwise immunologically healthy.

The chain couples TRBV9 to TRBJ1-4, with D unresolved. There are 15 residues in the CDR3. CDR1 and CDR2 (germline): SGDLS, YYNGEE. Trimming removed 3 bases at V and 4 bases at J, with 13 bases between. Written as DNA, the CDR3 is TGTGCCAGCAGCGCAAAAGGGAGCGGTAATGAAAAACTGTTTTTT. Protein sequence: CASSAKGSGNEKLFF.

The genes are TRBV5-1 and TRBJ2-5; the D gene is possibly TRBD2 (6 bases). The germline V gene has CDR1 SGHRS and CDR2 YFSETQ. V shed 1 base and J shed 4 bases, with 14 bases lying between them. The CDR3 covers 15 residues. This CDR3 reads CASSLRRGKGETQYF. The DNA of the CDR3 is TGCGCCAGCAGCTTGAGGCGGGGAAAGGGAGAGACCCAGTACTTC.

This chain connects TRBV6-4 to TRBJ1-5; a weak D match, TRBD1 (5 bases). The CDR3 totals 15 residues. Germline V gives CDR1 MRHNA, CDR2 SNTAGT. Deletions cut 7 bases from V and 3 bases from J, with 16 bases between. The CDR3: CASITGGGSNQPQHF. Written as DNA, the CDR3 is TGTGCCAGCATCACTGGGGGGGGGTCCAATCAGCCCCAGCATTTT.

This rearrangement joins TRBV30 to TRBJ1-3, with D uncertain. CDR3 length: 14 amino acids. CDR1 is GTSNPN, CDR2 SVGIG, per germline (reference sequence). Trimming pared 4 bases from V and 4 bases from J, leaving 14 bases between. The CDR3 spells CAWTRPWGGNTIYF. As DNA, the CDR3 is TGTGCCTGGACTAGACCTTGGGGAGGAAACACCATATATTTT.

The chain has TRBV2 and TRBJ2-7, with 7 nucleotides matching TRBD1. Germline CDR1 is SNHLY and CDR2 is FYNNEI. With 9 bases clipped from V and 3 bases from J, the junction kept 5 bases outside the gene matches. This CDR3 contains 12 residues. The CDR3 sequence is CASKGDSYEQYF. In nucleotides, the CDR3 is TGTGCCAGTAAGGGGGACAGCTACGAGCAGTACTTC.

This clone was seen once. The rearrangement links TRBV11-3 to TRBJ2-2; D gene ambiguous. The V gene's germline CDR1 is SGHNT and CDR2 YENEEA. The CDR3 runs 12 residues. The V and J ends lost 5 bases and 6 bases respectively, with 7 bases between them. The CDR3 DNA reads TGTGCCAGCAGCAACCCGCCCGGGGAGCTGTTTTTT. As protein: CASSNPPGELFF.

The chain is built from TRBV7-9 and TRBJ1-2; D remains unclear. V was pared by 0 bases and J by 9 bases, with 11 bases between. CDR3 length: 13 residues. Germline V CDR1 and CDR2: SEHNR, FQNEAQ (reference sequence). The DNA of the CDR3 is TGTGCCAGCAGCTTAGCCGGACTTTTTAGCTACACCTTC. As protein: CASSLAGLFSYTF.

The gene calls are TRBV27 and TRBJ2-7; 9 positions match TRBD1. Looked up from germline, CDR1 is MNHEY and CDR2 is SMNVEV (reference sequence). This CDR3 comprises 17 residues. Trimming cost V 4 bases and J 7 bases; bases outside gene matches: 17. The CDR3 region is CASSSSDGQGKGREQYF. For the CDR3, the DNA is TGTGCCAGCAGTTCCTCCGACGGACAGGGGAAGGGTAGGGAGCAGTACTTC.

This clone was seen only once. The chain uses TRBV10-1 and TRBJ1-2; 12 bases are a match to TRBD1. CDR1 is WNHNN and CDR2 is SYGVQD in the germline V gene (reference sequence). V shed 6 bases and J 7 bases; nucleotides not matched to a gene: 6. This CDR3 has 14 amino acids. The CDR3 region has the DNA TGCGCCAGCAGGAGGGGACAGGGGGCGGGTGGCTACACCTTC. Amino acids: CASRRGQGAGGYTF.

The rearrangement uses TRBV6-6 and TRBJ2-5; D is tentatively TRBD1 or TRBD2 (6 bases each). The length of the CDR3 is 15 residues. Germline V CDR1 and CDR2: MNHNY, SVGAGI (reference sequence). Trimming stripped 5 bases from V and 0 bases from J, with 13 bases between. The DNA of the CDR3 is TGTGCCAGCAGTGTACCGGGGGCGGACCAAGAGACCCAGTACTTC. It is translated as CASSVPGADQETQYF.

This chain joins TRBV7-2 and TRBJ2-5; TRBD2 matches at 9 bases. V lost 5 bases to trimming and J lost 4 bases; unmatched junction nucleotides: 17. Germline V lookup: CDR1 SGHTA, CDR2 FQGNSA. This CDR3 contains 18 residues. CDR3 sequence (DNA): TGTGCCAGCAGCCCAGGGAGGACGAGCGGGGGGATGCGAGAGACCCAGTACTTC. Its translation: CASSPGRTSGGMRETQYF.

The J gene is TRBJ1-1, the V gene TRBV9; no definite D call. The CDR3 length is 14 residues. V was cut by 4 bases and J by 1 base, with 11 bases left in between. Germline V gene sequence: CDR1 SGDLS, CDR2 YYNGEE. The CDR3: CASSPNGPNTEAFF. The CDR3 DNA follows: TGTGCCAGCAGCCCCAACGGACCGAACACTGAAGCTTTCTTT. Full variable domain (rest looked up from reference TRBV9 and TRBJ1-1): DSGVTQTPKHLITATGQRVTLRCSPRSGDLSVYWYQQSLDQGLQFLIQYYNGEERAKGNILERFSAQQFPDLHSELNLSSLELGDSALYFCASSPNGPNTEAFFGQGTRLTVV.

Only one count was recorded for this clone. The rearrangement joins TRBV6-5 to TRBJ2-7, with 11 bases matching TRBD2. V was pared by 0 bases and J by 5 bases, with 6 bases of the junction left unmatched. Germline-derived CDR1 and CDR2 are MNHEY and SVGAGI. This CDR3 has 16 amino acids. CDR3 DNA sequence: TGTGCCAGCAGTTACTCGGGACTAGCGGTTGAGAACGAGCAGTACTTC. It translates to CASSYSGLAVENEQYF.

This chain joins TRBV20-1 and TRBJ2-7; a possible D gene is TRBD2 (5 bases). V shed 6 bases and J shed 4 bases, with 10 bases lying between them. Per the germline V gene, CDR1 is DFQATT and CDR2 is SNEGSKA (reference sequence). CDR3 length: 11 residues. This CDR3 reads CSAVDYYEQYF. DNA for the CDR3: TGCAGTGCCGTCGACTATTACGAGCAGTACTTC.

The rearrangement links TRBV5-1 to TRBJ2-7, with 10 bases lining up with TRBD2. V was pared by 4 bases and J by 0 bases, with 4 bases of the junction left unmatched. This CDR3 contains 15 residues. Looked up from germline, CDR1 is SGHRS and CDR2 is YFSETQ. The CDR3, as DNA: TGCGCCAGCAGCCTAGCGGGGGCTTCCTCCTACGAGCAGTACTTC. Translation: CASSLAGASSYEQYF. Supplemented by reference TRBV5-1 and TRBJ2-7, the full variable domain reads KAGVTQTPRYLIKTRGQQVTLSCSPISGHRSVSWYQQTPGQGLQFLFEYFSETQRNKGNFPGRFSGRQFSNSRSEMNVSTLELGDSALYLCASSLAGASSYEQYFGPGTRLTVT.

The genes are TRBV27 and TRBJ1-2, with TRBD1 as a possible D gene (6 bases). CDR1 is MNHEY and CDR2 is SMNVEV in the germline V gene (reference sequence). The CDR3 covers 13 residues. Trimming removed 5 bases from V and 3 bases from J, with 10 bases in between. The CDR3 loop reads CASSGGADYGYTF. The CDR3 DNA reads TGTGCCAGCAGTGGGGGCGCGGACTATGGCTACACCTTC.

The genes are TRBV2 and TRBJ1-1; D is uncertain. V lost 2 bases and J lost 8, with 9 bases in between. The CDR3 is 12 amino acids. The germline CDR1 and CDR2 sequences are SNHLY and FYNNEI. CDR3 in DNA: TGTGCCAGCAGTGAACCGCTCCCCGAAGCTTTCTTT. This gives the protein CASSEPLPEAFF.

V is TRBV10-3 and J is TRBJ2-7; perhaps TRBD1 as D (5 bases). V gave up 4 bases and J gave up 4 bases, with 11 bases separating them. The germline CDR1 and CDR2 sequences are ENHRY and SYGVKD. The CDR3 is 13 amino acids. CDR3 coding DNA: TGTGCCATCAGTGGAGACAGAGCATACGAGCAGTACTTC. Translation gives CAISGDRAYEQYF.

The chain links TRBV28 to TRBJ1-5, with 10 bases aligning to TRBD1. The CDR3 loop spans 17 amino acids. The trim removed 6 bases at V and 5 bases at J, leaving 13 bases unmatched. Germline CDR1 MDHEN, CDR2 SYDVKM. CDR3 sequence reads: CASSLSSGTGADQPQHF. The CDR3 DNA reads as TGTGCCAGCAGCCTTTCCTCCGGGACAGGGGCCGATCAGCCCCAGCATTTT.

The chain joins TRBV4-3 to TRBJ2-3; 9 bases map to TRBD2. Germline V lookup: CDR1 LGHNA, CDR2 YSLEER. The CDR3 covers 16 residues. V was clipped by 5 bases and J by 6 bases; unmatched bases: 12. The CDR3, as DNA: TGCGCCAGCAGCTTGGGAGTAGCGGGGGCGGGGGATACGCAGTATTTT. Its translation is CASSLGVAGAGDTQYF.

The rearrangement links TRBV5-1 to TRBJ2-7; D is unresolved. The germline V and J ends were trimmed by 0 bases and 6 bases, with 10 bases remaining between them. Germline loops: CDR1 SGHRS, CDR2 YFSETQ. The CDR3 is 13 amino acids. The chain's CDR3 is CASSLGRTSEQYF. The CDR3 nucleotides read TGCGCCAGCAGCTTGGGGCGAACGTCCGAGCAGTACTTC.

This clone appeared once. J is TRBJ2-2 and V is TRBV12-1; TRBD1, the table's D call, was not compared with the DNA. TRBV12-1 is tagged as a pseudogene. This CDR3 has 15 amino acids. CDR3 nucleotides: TGTGCCAGCAGTCATCTGGGGCTAGACACCGGGGAGCTGTTTTTT. Its translation is CASSHLGLDTGELFF.

The chain combines TRBV30 with TRBJ2-2; the match to TRBD2 covers 11 bases. The junction had 8 bases not matched to a gene; V was cut back by 2 bases and J by 6 bases. Germline V gives CDR1 GTSNPN, CDR2 SVGIG (reference sequence). The CDR3 totals 16 residues. The CDR3 nucleotides read TGTGCCTGGAGTTCAATAGCGGGGGGGCCCCCCGGGGAGCTGTTTTTT. Translating gives CAWSSIAGGPPGELFF.

This chain joins TRBV28 and TRBJ1-3; 7 bases align to TRBD1. The CDR3 loop spans 15 amino acids. J gave up 0 bases and V 6 bases, and 5 bases lay outside the gene matches. In germline, CDR1 is MDHEN, CDR2 SYDVKM. The CDR3 sequence: CASRDRLSSGNTIYF. The CDR3 DNA sequence: TGTGCCAGCAGGGACAGGTTGAGCTCTGGAAACACCATATATTTT.